This T cell receptor (beta chain) was recorded in a study of T cell repertoires in cytomegalovirus infection. Each CDR3 protein is one row after TCRdb ran MiXCR on the reads. The top ten clones hold 20% of a sample with roughly 310,000 distinct CDR3 sequences, almost 30% of them seen once. In germline, CDR1 is SGHAT, CDR2 FQNNGV. Unmatched junction bases numbered 4, after V lost 1 base and J lost 3 bases. The length of the CDR3 is 15 residues. The sample holds a few counts of this clonotype. Its specificity is not known. Here the sequenced sample was cultured PBMCs, taken from culture after CMV antigen stimulation. The rearrangement uses TRBV11-2 and TRBJ2-3; 7 nucleotides agree with TRBD1. The clonotype originates from a human donor in good health (CMV status not recorded). Some clones in this sample may be carry-over from other donors' samples. In nucleotides, the CDR3 is TGTGCCAGCAGCTTAGGCGGACAGGAAACAGATACGCAGTATTTT. Translated, it gives CASSLGGQETDTQYF. The full variable domain, its missing parts supplied by reference TRBV11-2 and TRBJ2-3, is EAGVAQSPRYKIIEKRQSVAFWCNPISGHATLYWYQQILGQGPKLLIQFQNNGVVDDSQLPKDRFSAERLKGVDSTLKIQPAKLEDSAVYLCASSLGGQETDTQYFGPGTRLTVL.